These 17 T cell receptor beta chains originate from one sample sequenced in a study. TCRdb re-called the 5' RACE reads through MiXCR, storing one row per CDR3 protein. The sample yields 1,500 to 2,000 distinct CDR3 sequences, approximately 8.5% seen once. Sequences were obtained from central memory T cells from blood PBMCs. Subset reported: central memory CD4+ T cells. Receptors originate from a female donor with HIV.

The chain links TRBV20-1 to TRBJ1-1; TRBD1 matches 8 bases. With 3 bases clipped from V and 6 bases from J, the junction kept 6 bases outside the gene matches. The CDR3 has 13 amino acids. Germline V gene sequence: CDR1 DFQATT, CDR2 SNEGSKA (reference sequence). The CDR3 DNA follows: TGCAGTGCTAGGACCAGGGGGCGGGCTGAAGCTTTCTTT. Translating gives CSARTRGRAEAFF.

The rearrangement links TRBV30 to TRBJ1-1, with a tentative D call TRBD1 (5 bases). CDR1 and CDR2 from the germline V gene are GTSNPN and SVGIG (reference sequence). The V end was cut by 0 bases, the J end by 1 base, with 9 bases between. This CDR3 is built from 14 residues. Written as DNA, the CDR3 is TGTGCCTGGAGTGTTGGGACGGGGAACACTGAAGCTTTCTTT. This codes for CAWSVGTGNTEAFF.

The table lists this clonotype with a few counts. The rearrangement links TRBV6-1 to TRBJ2-4, with D possibly called TRBD1 or TRBD2 (5 bases each). Germline assignment: CDR1 MNHNS and CDR2 SASEGT. There are 14 residues in the CDR3. V was shortened by 6 bases and J by 3 bases, with 12 bases between the two germline ends. CDR3 in DNA: TGTGCCAGCAGGGGGGACGCAGGCAAAAACATTCAGTACTTC. It is translated as CASRGDAGKNIQYF.

The chain links TRBV5-5 to TRBJ1-5; a weak D match, TRBD1 (6 bases). Germline-derived CDR1 and CDR2 are SGHKS and YYEKEE (reference sequence). The CDR3 contains 11 residues. V lost 4 bases and J 13 bases, leaving 12 bases between the germline ends. The CDR3 reads CASSTTGYQHF. CDR3 nucleotides: TGTGCCAGCAGCACCACAGGGTATCAGCATTTT.

Relative to its sample, this clonotype is large. This chain links TRBV6-1 with TRBJ1-1; no firm D call. CDR1 and CDR2 (germline): MNHNS, SASEGT. The germline V and J ends were trimmed by 6 bases and 1 base, with 12 bases remaining between them. The CDR3 sequence is 14 residues long. DNA of the CDR3: TGTGCCAGCAGCCCGTCTCGCCCGAACACTGAAGCTTTCTTT. Encoded protein: CASSPSRPNTEAFF.

This clonotype was observed a handful of times. The rearrangement uses TRBV6-2 or TRBV6-3 and TRBJ1-1; 7 nucleotides match TRBD1. The CDR3 consists of 14 residues. V lost 2 bases to trimming and J lost 3 bases; unmatched junction nucleotides: 3. Germline loops: CDR1 MNHEY, CDR2 SVGEGT. The CDR3 DNA sequence: TGTGCCAGCAGTTACAAGGGGGCGGACACTGAAGCTTTCTTT. Residues: CASSYKGADTEAFF.

The V gene is TRBV15, the J gene TRBJ1-5; D is ambiguous. V lost 1 base, J lost 5 bases, and 9 bases lay in between. The germline V gene encodes CDR1 LNHNV and CDR2 YYDKDF (reference sequence). The CDR3 is 14 amino acids. The DNA of the CDR3 is TGTGCCACCAGCAGAGCCTTCCGTTATCAGCCCCAGCATTTT. Protein sequence: CATSRAFRYQPQHF.

The genes are TRBV10-1 and TRBJ1-6; D not certain. The CDR3 sequence is 15 residues long. V lost 5 bases and J 4 bases, leaving 12 bases between the germline ends. The germline gives CDR1 WNHNN, CDR2 SYGVQD (reference sequence). In DNA form, the CDR3 reads TGCGCCAGCAGTCTTGTGAGCATTTATAATTCACCCCTCCACTTT. It is translated as CASSLVSIYNSPLHF.

In this sample, this clonotype is medium-sized. Mismatch with germline at one junction end may stem from a read error. The chain links TRBV4-1 to TRBJ1-3; D not resolved. This CDR3 has 15 amino acids. Looked up from germline, CDR1 is MGHRA and CDR2 is YSYEKL. The CDR3 protein is CASSQDYGYGNTIYF. Written as DNA, the CDR3 is TGCGCCAGCAGCCAAGATTACGGGTACGGAAACACCATATATTTC.

The chain employs TRBV25-1 and TRBJ1-2; TRBD1 is a possible D gene (6 bases). With 1 base removed from V and 6 bases from J, the gap between germline ends came to 12 bases. The CDR3 sequence is 14 residues long. The V gene's germline CDR1 is MGHDK and CDR2 SYGVNS. The CDR3 reads CASSESPDRNGYTF. The CDR3, as DNA: TGTGCCAGCAGTGAATCCCCCGACAGGAATGGCTACACCTTC.

The chain has TRBV10-1 and TRBJ2-7; 9 nucleotides line up with TRBD1. J gave up 5 bases and V 5 bases, and 13 bases lay outside the gene matches. Per the germline V gene, CDR1 is WNHNN and CDR2 is SYGVQD (reference sequence). This CDR3 is built from 16 residues. CDR3 nucleotides: TGCGCCAGCAGTTCAAAGTGGACAGGGGCGTGCCACGAGCAGTACTTC. It specifies CASSSKWTGACHEQYF.

With respect to this clonotype: A much larger clone lies a single base off, so this may be a read error. The J gene is TRBJ1-1, the V gene TRBV5-1; 8 bases are shared with TRBD1. Germline CDR1 SGHRS, CDR2 YFSETQ. The CDR3 totals 13 residues. This CDR3 is CTSSLTGGTEAFF. CDR3 sequence (DNA): TGCACCAGCAGCTTAACAGGGGGCACTGAAGCTTTCTTT.

This chain joins TRBV12-5 and TRBJ1-3, with D unclear. CDR1 is LGHNT and CDR2 is FRNRAP in the germline V gene. The CDR3 contains 17 residues. V was pared by 2 bases and J by 3 bases, with 17 bases between. CDR3 DNA: TGTGCTAGTGGTTTGATACTAGTGATGGGAATTGGAAACACCATATATTTT. The encoded protein is CASGLILVMGIGNTIYF.

This rearrangement joins TRBV18 to TRBJ1-6; 8 bases are a match to TRBD1. The CDR3 is made up of 14 amino acids. The V gene's germline CDR1 is KGHSH and CDR2 LQKENI. V dropped 3 bases and J dropped 8; count of bases not matched to a gene: 3. The CDR3 DNA reads as TGTGCCAGCTCACCGCCGGGACAGGATTCACCCCTCCACTTT. Protein product: CASSPPGQDSPLHF.

Within the sample, this clonotype is large (0.1 to 1%). The V gene is TRBV5-7, the J gene TRBJ1-2; D unclear. TRBV5-7 is reported as an ORF; its role is uncertain. Trimming removed 3 bases from V and 3 bases from J, with 9 bases in between. CDR3 length: 13 amino acids. The CDR3 DNA reads as TGTGCCAGCAGCTCCACGCATTACTATGGCTACACCTTC. Protein sequence: CASSSTHYYGYTF.

This clonotype was seen more than once but under ten times. The chain joins TRBV15 to TRBJ1-1, with 7 nucleotides matching TRBD1. CDR1 is LNHNV, CDR2 YYDKDF, per germline (reference sequence). The CDR3 consists of 15 residues. V shed 1 base and J 2 bases; nucleotides not matched to a gene: 4. The CDR3 region has the DNA TGTGCCACCAGCAGAGCCCGGGACAGAAACACTGAAGCTTTCTTT. Its translation: CATSRARDRNTEAFF.

In its sample, this clonotype is medium-sized. The chain employs TRBV18 and TRBJ1-5, with D maybe TRBD1 (5 bases). The CDR3 covers 16 residues. The V end was cut by 6 bases, the J end by 1 base, with 16 bases between. Per germline, CDR1 KGHSH and CDR2 LQKENI. The CDR3 reads CASSPGPAQSNQPQHF. In DNA form, the CDR3 reads TGTGCCAGCTCCCCGGGACCCGCCCAGAGCAATCAGCCCCAGCATTTT.